This T cell receptor beta chain was identified during a study of shared clonotypes between healthy human individuals. Study information: A couple of women and a few men aged 18 to 49 made up the donors. Study-level findings and limits: Only blood was sampled; tissue repertoires likely differ.

Naive CD8 cells lacked CD45RO and underwent positive selection for CCR7, leaving out terminally differentiated effector memory CD45RA+ cells. Notes on this clone: Its target is unknown.

Replicate PCRs run on sorted subsets employed approximately 0.2 ug DNA, 30,000 to 35,000 T cell genomes. Clones were read by immunoSEQ multiplex PCR, and TCRdb kept only the in-frame ones, dropping some. This table holds about 2 million clones, about 94% found once. This TCR came from a man between 18 and 35 years old in good health. The sequenced sample was naive CD8+ T cells sorted from blood.

The CDR3 coding sequence is TGTGCCTGGAGTGTGGGCAGGCTTTCTGGAAACACCATATATTTT. It specifies CAWSVGRLSGNTIYF. The chain carries TRBV30 and TRBJ1-3; D ambiguous. The V and J ends lost 0 bases and 1 base respectively, with 10 bases between them. The CDR3 is 15 amino acids. CDR1 is GTSNPN and CDR2 is SVGIG in the germline V gene (reference sequence).